The clone carrying this TCR beta chain occurred many times. Its antigen is currently unknown. This sample is drawn from a study of metastatic and nonmetastatic thyroid tumors. Via MiXCR, TCRdb re-called the PCR reads. The sample has some 21,000 clones; around 19% are singletons. Every patient was untreated before thyroid surgery. Germline values: CDR1 SGDLS, CDR2 YYNGEE. V lost 0 bases, J lost 4 bases, and 28 bases lay in between. The CDR3 is 20 amino acids. Points from the study as a whole: When malignant thyroid tumors were compared with benign nodules, TCR beta diversity was reportedly significantly higher in the malignant tumors. This held in both blood and tumor samples.

The sequenced sample consisted of blood. The receptor was isolated from a male donor with papillary thyroid cancer or a benign thyroid nodule (not recorded which). Some clones in this sample may be carry-over from other donors' samples. The chain couples TRBV9 to TRBJ2-5; no clear D. CDR3 protein: CASSVETKWGSTGPPETQYF. The DNA of the CDR3 is TGTGCCAGCAGCGTAGAGACGAAGTGGGGTAGTACCGGCCCCCCAGAGACCCAGTACTTC. Drawing the rest from reference TRBV9 and TRBJ2-5, the complete variable domain is DSGVTQTPKHLITATGQRVTLRCSPRSGDLSVYWYQQSLDQGLQFLIQYYNGEERAKGNILERFSAQQFPDLHSELNLSSLELGDSALYFCASSVETKWGSTGPPETQYFGPGTRLLVL.